The 25 T cell receptor beta chains in this list originate from one sample, sequenced in a study of cytomegalovirus exposure and HLA in healthy donors. PCR involved 60 Vbeta and 13 Jbeta primers. Assay used: immunoSEQ multiplex PCR; TCRdb lists only in-frame clones, some missing. The sample holds about 32,000 clones. The sample was PBMCs. Receptor source: a female donor in good health and CMV-seronegative.

The chain is built from TRBV9 and TRBJ2-2; 7 bases align to TRBD2. This CDR3 has 19 residues. Germline V gene data show CDR1 as SGDLS and CDR2 as YYNGEE. Germline trimming cut 0 bases from V and 2 bases from J; bases unmatched to any gene: 13. In nucleotides, the CDR3 is TGTGCCAGCAGCGTAGACCCCCAGCGGGGTTACATTAACACCGGGGAGCTGTTTTTT. It translates to CASSVDPQRGYINTGELFF.

This chain's CDR3 is CASSVAGGRVDEQYF. For the CDR3, the DNA is TGTGCCAGCAGCGTAGCCGGCGGCAGGGTGGACGAGCAGTACTTC. V gene TRBV9 combines with J gene TRBJ2-7; a possible D gene is TRBD1 (5 bases). Germline assignment: CDR1 SGDLS and CDR2 YYNGEE. Trimming cost V 0 bases and J 5 bases, with 15 bases left between them. The CDR3 has 15 amino acids.

The chain joins TRBV18 to TRBJ2-7; D is perhaps TRBD2 (7 bases). Germline V gene data show CDR1 as KGHSH and CDR2 as LQKENI. The CDR3 loop spans 14 amino acids. Trimming removed 6 bases from V and 4 bases from J, with 16 bases in between. The CDR3 DNA sequence: TGTGCCAGCTCCAAAAACAGGGAGGGTTACGAGCAGTACTTC. Translated, it gives CASSKNREGYEQYF.

The rearrangement joins TRBV2 to TRBJ1-3; D perhaps matches TRBD1 (5 bases). The germline V gene encodes CDR1 SNHLY and CDR2 FYNNEI. V was pared by 2 bases and J by 2 bases, with 16 bases between. The CDR3 is made up of 17 amino acids. The CDR3 region has the DNA TGTGCCAGCAGTGAACGGCCAGGGCTGACTCCTGGAAACACCATATATTTT. It encodes CASSERPGLTPGNTIYF.

The chain combines TRBV4-3 with TRBJ2-1; 10 bases align to TRBD2. The V gene end was trimmed by 0 bases and the J gene end by 8 bases; junction bases not matched to a gene: 10. Germline-derived CDR1 and CDR2 are LGHNA and YSLEER. The CDR3 runs 17 residues. The CDR3 reads CASSQDWSGGAIYEQFF. In DNA, the CDR3 is TGCGCCAGCAGCCAAGATTGGAGCGGGGGGGCGATCTATGAGCAGTTCTTC.

V and J are TRBV12-5 and TRBJ2-5; TRBD2 agrees at 8 bases. This CDR3 comprises 14 residues. CDR1 LGHNT and CDR2 FRNRAP come from the germline V gene. The V gene end was trimmed by 1 base and the J gene end by 2 bases; junction bases not matched to a gene: 0. CDR3 DNA: TGTGCTAGTGGTTTGGCGGGGGGGCAAGAGACCCAGTACTTC. It translates to CASGLAGGQETQYF. Variable domain in full (rest from reference TRBV12-5 and TRBJ2-5): DARVTQTPRHKVTEMGQEVTMRCQPILGHNTVFWYRQTMMQGLELLAYFRNRAPLDDSGMPKDRFSAEMPDATLATLKIQPSEPRDSAVYFCASGLAGGQETQYFGPGTRLLVL.

On this clone: The germline gene is not matched at one end of the junction; a read error may be the cause. Additional DNA sequences in this sample encode the identical CDR3. The rearrangement links TRBV18 to TRBJ1-2; D is ambiguous. This CDR3 contains 15 residues. CDR1 KGHSH and CDR2 LQKENI come from the germline V gene. The CDR3 here is CASSPLAPPNYGYTF. CDR3 coding DNA: TGCGCCAGCTCACCCCTCGCGCCTCCTAACTATGGCTACACCTTC.

The gene calls are TRBV11-2 and TRBJ2-7, with a tentative D call TRBD1 (6 bases). The CDR3 totals 15 residues. With 1 base removed from V and 5 bases from J, the gap between germline ends came to 15 bases. CDR1 and CDR2 from the germline V gene are SGHAT and FQNNGV. The CDR3 is CASSLGGPRGNEQYF. CDR3 nucleotides: TGTGCCAGCAGCTTAGGGGGGCCACGGGGCAACGAGCAGTACTTC.

The rearrangement uses TRBV28 and TRBJ1-6, with D unresolved. V gave up 6 bases and J gave up 5 bases, with 11 bases separating them. Germline-derived CDR1 and CDR2 are MDHEN and SYDVKM. This CDR3 contains 14 residues. CDR3 nucleotide sequence: TGTGCCAGCAGCACCGACGGAGATAATTCACCCCTCCACTTT. This encodes CASSTDGDNSPLHF.

The CDR3 loop reads CASSLEAGGHNEQYF. The CDR3 DNA sequence: TGTGCCAGCAGCTTAGAGGCGGGGGGGCATAACGAGCAGTACTTC. The V call is TRBV11-2, the J call TRBJ2-7, with 9 bases that match TRBD2. Trimming at V came to 0 bases and at J to 5 bases, leaving 5 bases not matched to a gene. From germline, CDR1 is SGHAT and CDR2 FQNNGV. This CDR3 contains 15 residues.

J is TRBJ2-7 and V is TRBV2, with TRBD1 identical over 7 bases. The germline V gene encodes CDR1 SNHLY and CDR2 FYNNEI. CDR3 size: 13 residues. V shed 1 base and J 6 bases; nucleotides not matched to a gene: 3. Here the CDR3 DNA reads TGTGCCAGCAGTGAAGTCCCAGGGGGCGAGCAGTACTTC. This translates into CASSEVPGGEQYF.

This chain uses TRBV5-1 with TRBJ2-2, with a possible D match to TRBD2 (6 bases). CDR1 is SGHRS and CDR2 is YFSETQ in the germline V gene. V lost 4 bases to trimming and J lost 7 bases, with 14 bases between them. The CDR3 is 14 residues long. CDR3 DNA: TGCGCCAGCAGCCAGGGACTTACCGGCGGGGAGCTGTTTTTT. Translation: CASSQGLTGGELFF.

The CDR3 nucleotides are TGTGCCAGCAGTTCCGACAGGGCCTACGAGCAGTACTTC. Protein: CASSSDRAYEQYF. The J gene is TRBJ2-5, the V gene TRBV2, with 7 bases fitting TRBD1. The DNA end is more similar to TRBJ2-7, so the J call may be wrong. This CDR3 region has 13 residues. The germline V gene has CDR1 SNHLY and CDR2 FYNNEI.

The V gene is TRBV6-5, the J gene TRBJ1-1, with D possibly being TRBD1 (6 bases). Germline V lookup: CDR1 MNHEY, CDR2 SVGAGI. Trimming left V 6 bases short and J 6 bases short, with 17 bases between. This CDR3 spans 14 amino acids. The DNA for the CDR3 is TGTGCCAGCAGCATGGACAGAAAGAGGCCTGAAGCTTTCTTT. This sequence encodes CASSMDRKRPEAFF.

The chain has TRBV5-4 and TRBJ1-4; D gene uncertain. Trimming left V 5 bases short and J 4 bases short, with 12 bases between. Germline V gene data show CDR1 as SGHNT and CDR2 as YYREEE (reference sequence). This CDR3 contains 14 residues. The chain's CDR3 is CASRRQADNEKLFF. The CDR3, as DNA: TGTGCCAGCAGACGGCAGGCCGATAATGAAAAACTGTTTTTT.

The V call is TRBV9, the J call TRBJ2-3; a weak D match, TRBD2 (7 bases). The V end lost 2 bases, the J end lost 4 bases, and 14 bases lay between the germline ends. CDR3 length: 15 residues. Germline V gene data show CDR1 as SGDLS and CDR2 as YYNGEE. The CDR3 sequence: CASSVGGPTADTQYF. CDR3 coding DNA: TGTGCCAGCAGCGTCGGGGGGCCCACGGCAGATACGCAGTATTTT.

V is TRBV11-2 and J is TRBJ2-2, with a possible D match to TRBD1 (5 bases). Trimming took off 1 base at V and 3 bases at J, with 6 bases between the two ends. CDR3 length: 14 amino acids. The germline V gene encodes CDR1 SGHAT and CDR2 FQNNGV. This chain's CDR3 is CASSLGTYTGELFF. The CDR3 DNA reads TGTGCCAGCAGCTTAGGGACATACACCGGGGAGCTGTTTTTT.

Written as DNA, the CDR3 is TGCGCCAGCAGTGAGGATAGAAGCTACAATGAGCAGTTCTTC. It translates to CASSEDRSYNEQFF. The V gene is TRBV10-1, the J gene TRBJ2-1; D unresolved. Per germline, CDR1 WNHNN and CDR2 SYGVQD (reference sequence). The length of the CDR3 is 14 residues. Trimming stripped 2 bases from V and 3 bases from J, with 8 bases between.

The rearrangement links TRBV4-1 to TRBJ2-7; 10 bases match TRBD1. From germline, CDR1 is MGHRA and CDR2 YSYEKL. The CDR3 extends over 15 amino acids. Trimming at V came to 4 bases and at J to 1 base, leaving 4 bases not matched to a gene. The CDR3 loop is CASSPWTGGSYEQYF. The CDR3 DNA sequence: TGCGCCAGCAGCCCTTGGACAGGGGGATCCTACGAGCAGTACTTC.

J is TRBJ1-1 and V is TRBV6-5; perhaps TRBD1 as D (6 bases). The CDR3 has 12 amino acids. Between the trimmed V and J ends, which lost 6 bases and 7 bases, there was a span of 12 bases. Germline-derived CDR1 and CDR2 are MNHEY and SVGAGI. The DNA of the CDR3 is TGTGCCAGCAGAGGCAGGGACAATGAAGCTTTCTTT. Translated, it gives CASRGRDNEAFF.

This sequence joins TRBV6-5 and TRBJ1-6, with TRBD1 as a possible D gene (6 bases). Germline CDR1 MNHEY, CDR2 SVGAGI. CDR3 size: 15 residues. V lost 2 bases and J lost 9, with 14 bases in between. The CDR3 DNA sequence: TGTGCCAGCAGTTACGACACAGGGTTCACTTCACCCCTCCACTTT. Translation: CASSYDTGFTSPLHF.

This rearrangement joins TRBV29-1 to TRBJ2-5; D might be TRBD1 (6 bases). The CDR3 has 13 residues. V was cut by 3 bases and J by 2 bases, with 10 bases left in between. Germline CDR1 is SQVTM and CDR2 is ANQGSEA. The CDR3 spells CSVDIQGQETQYF. CDR3 sequence (DNA): TGCAGCGTTGATATTCAGGGGCAAGAGACCCAGTACTTC.

This sequence joins TRBV5-4 and TRBJ2-7, with 7 bases fitting TRBD1. Trimming removed 0 bases from V and 3 bases from J; junction bases left unmatched: 6. The CDR3 runs to 15 residues. Per germline, CDR1 SGHNT and CDR2 YYREEE (reference sequence). The CDR3: CASSLVTGLSYEQYF. CDR3 bases: TGTGCCAGCAGCTTGGTGACAGGGCTTAGCTACGAGCAGTACTTC.

The chain links TRBV6-4 to TRBJ2-1, with 9 bases fitting TRBD2. This CDR3 is built from 15 residues. Germline CDR1 reads MRHNA; CDR2 reads SNTAGT. The V and J ends lost 3 bases and 5 bases, in that order; junction bases with no gene match: 5. Here the CDR3 reads CASSESSGANNEQFF. In nucleotides, the CDR3 is TGTGCCAGCAGTGAATCTAGCGGGGCCAACAATGAGCAGTTCTTC.

J is TRBJ1-1 and V is TRBV5-1; 7 bases map to TRBD1. The CDR3 sequence is 15 residues long. The junction had 4 bases not matched to a gene; V was cut back by 0 bases and J by 2 bases. Germline V gives CDR1 SGHRS, CDR2 YFSETQ. The CDR3 DNA is TGCGCCAGCAGCTTGGTTCGGGACAGAAACACTGAAGCTTTCTTT. Amino acid sequence: CASSLVRDRNTEAFF.